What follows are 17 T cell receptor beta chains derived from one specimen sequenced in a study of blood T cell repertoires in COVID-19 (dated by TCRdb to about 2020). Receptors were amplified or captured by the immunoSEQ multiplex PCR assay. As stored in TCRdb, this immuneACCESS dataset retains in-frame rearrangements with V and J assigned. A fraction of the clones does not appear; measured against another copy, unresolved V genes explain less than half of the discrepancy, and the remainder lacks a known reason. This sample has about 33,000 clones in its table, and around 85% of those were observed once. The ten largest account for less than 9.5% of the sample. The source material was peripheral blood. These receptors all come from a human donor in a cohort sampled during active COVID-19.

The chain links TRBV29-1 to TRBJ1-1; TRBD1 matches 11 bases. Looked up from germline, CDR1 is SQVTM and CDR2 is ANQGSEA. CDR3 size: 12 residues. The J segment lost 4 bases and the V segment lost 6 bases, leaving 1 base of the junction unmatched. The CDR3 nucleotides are TGCAGCGTGGACAGGGGGCCCACTGAAGCTTTCTTT. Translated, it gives CSVDRGPTEAFF.

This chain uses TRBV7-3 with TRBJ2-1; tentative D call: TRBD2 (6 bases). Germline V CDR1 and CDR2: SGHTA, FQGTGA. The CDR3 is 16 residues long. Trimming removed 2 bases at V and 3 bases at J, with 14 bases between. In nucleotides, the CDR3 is TGTGCCAGCAGCTTAGGAGGGTCAGACAGCTACAATGAGCAGTTCTTC. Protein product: CASSLGGSDSYNEQFF.

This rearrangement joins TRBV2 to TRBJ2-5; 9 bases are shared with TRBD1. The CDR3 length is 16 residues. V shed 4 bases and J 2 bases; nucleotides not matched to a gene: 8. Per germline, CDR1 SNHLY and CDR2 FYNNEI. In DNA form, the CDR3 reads TGTGCCAGCAGTGGAGGGACAGGGCGGGGGCAAGAGACCCAGTACTTC. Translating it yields CASSGGTGRGQETQYF.

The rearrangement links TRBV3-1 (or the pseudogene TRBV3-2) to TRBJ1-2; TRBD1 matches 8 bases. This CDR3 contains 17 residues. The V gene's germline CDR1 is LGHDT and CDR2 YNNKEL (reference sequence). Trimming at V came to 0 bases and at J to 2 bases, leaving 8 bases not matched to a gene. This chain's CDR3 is CASSQDLGTGSNYGYTF. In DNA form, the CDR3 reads TGTGCCAGCAGCCAAGATTTAGGGACAGGATCCAACTATGGCTACACCTTC.

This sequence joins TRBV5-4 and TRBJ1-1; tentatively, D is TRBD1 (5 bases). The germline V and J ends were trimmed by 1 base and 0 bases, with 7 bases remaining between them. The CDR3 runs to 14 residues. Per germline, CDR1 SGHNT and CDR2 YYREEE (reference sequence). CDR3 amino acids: CASSLPGMNTEAFF. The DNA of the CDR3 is TGTGCCAGCAGCTTGCCAGGGATGAACACTGAAGCTTTCTTT.

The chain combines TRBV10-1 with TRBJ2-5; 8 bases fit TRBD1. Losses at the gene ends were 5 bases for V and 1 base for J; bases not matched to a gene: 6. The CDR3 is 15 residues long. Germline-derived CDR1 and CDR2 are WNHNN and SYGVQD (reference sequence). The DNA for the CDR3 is TGCGCCAGCAGTAACCCAGGGACAGGCCAAGAGACCCAGTACTTC. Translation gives CASSNPGTGQETQYF.

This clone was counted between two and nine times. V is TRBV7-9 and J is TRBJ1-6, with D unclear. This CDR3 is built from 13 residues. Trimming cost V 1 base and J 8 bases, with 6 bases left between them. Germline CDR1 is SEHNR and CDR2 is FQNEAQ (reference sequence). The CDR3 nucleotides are TGTGCCAGCAGCTTAGATTCAGATTCACCCCTCCACTTT. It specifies CASSLDSDSPLHF.

CDR3 nucleotide sequence: TGCGCCAGCAGCTACACCTTTAACGGGGGAGTCTCCGAGCAGTACTTC. As protein: CASSYTFNGGVSEQYF. The rearrangement joins TRBV5-1 to TRBJ2-7; D is perhaps TRBD2 (6 bases). Trimming removed 3 bases at V and 6 bases at J, with 22 bases between. Per germline, CDR1 SGHRS and CDR2 YFSETQ. This CDR3 is 16 amino acids long.

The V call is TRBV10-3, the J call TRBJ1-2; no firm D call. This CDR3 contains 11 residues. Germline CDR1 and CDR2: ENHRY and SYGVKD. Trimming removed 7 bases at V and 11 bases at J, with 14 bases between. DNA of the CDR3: TGTGCCATCATGGAGGGTGCGGGGTACACCTTC. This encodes CAIMEGAGYTF.

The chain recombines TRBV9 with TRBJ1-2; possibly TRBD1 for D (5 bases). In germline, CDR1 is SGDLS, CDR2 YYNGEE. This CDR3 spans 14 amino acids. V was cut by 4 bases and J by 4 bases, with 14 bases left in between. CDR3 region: CASSPNYRTYGYTF. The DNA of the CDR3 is TGTGCCAGCAGCCCTAACTACAGGACCTATGGCTACACCTTC.

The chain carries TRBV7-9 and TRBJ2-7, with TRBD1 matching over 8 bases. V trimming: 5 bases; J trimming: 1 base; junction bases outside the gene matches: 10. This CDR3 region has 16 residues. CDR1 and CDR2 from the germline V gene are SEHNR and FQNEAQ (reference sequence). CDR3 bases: TGTGCCAGCAGCACAAGGACAGGGTCGGGATCCTACGAGCAGTACTTC. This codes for CASSTRTGSGSYEQYF.

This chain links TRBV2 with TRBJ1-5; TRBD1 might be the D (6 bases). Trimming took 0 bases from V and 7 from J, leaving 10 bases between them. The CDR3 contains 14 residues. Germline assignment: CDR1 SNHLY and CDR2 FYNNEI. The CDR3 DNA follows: TGTGCCAGCAGTGAAGCGGCAGGGGACCAGCCCCAGCATTTT. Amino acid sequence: CASSEAAGDQPQHF.

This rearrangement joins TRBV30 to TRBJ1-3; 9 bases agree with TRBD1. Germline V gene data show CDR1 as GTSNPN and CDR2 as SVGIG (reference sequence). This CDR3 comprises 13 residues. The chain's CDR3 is CAEQGAVGNTIYF. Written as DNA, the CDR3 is TGTGCAGAACAGGGGGCGGTTGGAAACACCATATATTTT.

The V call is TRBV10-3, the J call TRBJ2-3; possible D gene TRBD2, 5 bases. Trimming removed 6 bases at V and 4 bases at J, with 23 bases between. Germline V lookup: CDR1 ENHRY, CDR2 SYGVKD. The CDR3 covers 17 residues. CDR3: CAISGHPSGGLPDTQYF. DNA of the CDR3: TGTGCCATCAGCGGTCATCCCTCTGGAGGTCTCCCAGATACGCAGTATTTT.

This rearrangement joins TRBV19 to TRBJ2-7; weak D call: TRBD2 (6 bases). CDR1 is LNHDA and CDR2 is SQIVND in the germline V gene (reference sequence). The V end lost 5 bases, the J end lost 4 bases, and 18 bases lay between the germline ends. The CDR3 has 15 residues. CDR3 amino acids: CASSLGTSFFYEQYF. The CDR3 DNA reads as TGTGCCAGTAGTTTGGGGACTTCCTTTTTTTACGAGCAGTACTTC.

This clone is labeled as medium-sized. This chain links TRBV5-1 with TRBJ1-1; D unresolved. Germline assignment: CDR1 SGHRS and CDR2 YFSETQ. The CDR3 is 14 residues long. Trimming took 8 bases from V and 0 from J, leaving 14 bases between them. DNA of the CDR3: TGCGCCAGTTCGCGGGCAGGCATGAACACTGAAGCTTTCTTT. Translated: CASSRAGMNTEAFF.

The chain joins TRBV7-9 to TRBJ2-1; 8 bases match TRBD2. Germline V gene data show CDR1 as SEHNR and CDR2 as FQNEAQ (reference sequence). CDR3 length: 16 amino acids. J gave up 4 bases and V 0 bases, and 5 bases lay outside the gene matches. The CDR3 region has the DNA TGTGCCAGCAGCTTAGCGGGAAGCGGGGGATACAATGAGCAGTTCTTC. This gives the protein CASSLAGSGGYNEQFF.